These 8 T cell receptor beta chains originate from one sample sequenced in a study of T-cell memory formation after mild COVID-19. TCRdb processed the 5' RACE reads anew with MiXCR; each CDR3 protein has one entry. Among over 500,000 distinct CDR3 sequences listed, roughly a sixth were seen once. Sequenced: PBMCs or a T cell subset sorted from them (not recorded which). Receptors were obtained from an adult woman who had mild COVID-19 (a few samples of this study predate the infection). Cell type and time point are not known.

The chain couples TRBV7-2 to TRBJ2-1, with D possibly being TRBD1 or TRBD2 (5 bases each). Germline CDR1 and CDR2: SGHTA and FQGNSA. The V and J ends lost 0 bases and 4 bases respectively, with 10 bases between them. CDR3 length: 15 amino acids. CDR3 sequence reads: CASSLAGAIYNEQFF. The CDR3 coding sequence is TGTGCCAGCAGCTTAGCCGGGGCTATTTACAATGAGCAGTTCTTC.

Points on this clonotype: One end of the junction is discordant with germline, which a read error may explain. The gene calls are TRBV7-7 and TRBJ2-1; D might be TRBD1 (6 bases). Germline CDR1 and CDR2: SSHAT and FNYEAQ (reference sequence). The CDR3 has 17 amino acids. The CDR3 DNA sequence: TGTGCTAGCAGCGCAGGGGCGAGCGGAGCACGATACAATGAGCAGTTCTTC. Its translation: CASSAGASGARYNEQFF.

This clonotype came up many times. The chain carries TRBV7-9 and TRBJ2-4; D remains unclear. This CDR3 is built from 14 residues. The germline V and J ends were trimmed by 5 bases and 8 bases, with 16 bases remaining between them. From germline, CDR1 is SEHNR and CDR2 FQNEAQ (reference sequence). The CDR3 spells CASSPRLVWDIQYF. The CDR3 DNA reads TGTGCCAGCAGCCCCCGCCTGGTATGGGACATTCAGTACTTC.

This clonotype was detected once. The chain combines TRBV5-1 with TRBJ1-2, with 9 bases identical to TRBD1. The CDR3 has 17 residues. The V gene's germline CDR1 is SGHRS and CDR2 YFSETQ. The V segment lost 4 bases and the J segment 2 bases; nucleotides outside the gene matches: 12. CDR3 sequence: CASSLHRRTGDNYGYTF. Written as DNA, the CDR3 is TGCGCCAGCAGCCTCCACCGACGGACAGGGGACAACTATGGCTACACCTTC.

This clonotype was counted a few times. The chain combines TRBV12-3 or TRBV12-4 with TRBJ2-1; D possibly uses TRBD1 or TRBD2 (5 bases each). CDR3 size: 12 residues. Between the trimmed V and J ends, which lost 6 bases and 9 bases, there was a span of 12 bases. The CDR3 DNA sequence: TGTGCCAGCAGCCCCGAGGGGCGTGAGCAGTTCTTC. It encodes CASSPEGREQFF.

This clonotype was recorded once. The V gene is TRBV7-3, the J gene TRBJ2-3, with TRBD2 matching over 12 bases. Germline-derived CDR1 and CDR2 are SGHTA and FQGTGA. Trimming cost V 4 bases and J 4 bases; bases outside gene matches: 6. The CDR3 consists of 16 residues. For the CDR3, the DNA is TGTGCCAGCAGCTCTGGACTAGCGGGAATCCCAGATACGCAGTATTTT. It translates to CASSSGLAGIPDTQYF.

This clonotype appeared a few times. The chain has TRBV2 and TRBJ2-2; D is unresolved. CDR1 and CDR2 (germline): SNHLY, FYNNEI. The CDR3 loop spans 13 amino acids. Trimming pared 4 bases from V and 4 bases from J, leaving 7 bases between. The CDR3 is CASSGETTGELFF. CDR3 nucleotide sequence: TGTGCCAGCAGTGGAGAGACCACCGGGGAGCTGTTTTTT.

This clonotype was observed once. V and J are TRBV21-1 and TRBJ1-1. TRBV21-1 is a pseudogene. There are 15 residues in the CDR3. The CDR3 coding sequence is TGTGCCACCCACCCGGTCAGCTACATGAACACTGAAGCTTTCTTT. Its translation: CATHPVSYMNTEAFF.